The clone carrying this TCR beta chain came up a few times. The CDR3 runs to 16 residues. The germline V gene encodes CDR1 SEHNR and CDR2 FQNEAQ (reference sequence). Between the trimmed V and J ends, which lost 6 bases and 1 base, there was a span of 16 bases. The data stem from a study of blood T cells in healthy people across ages. A second PCR of 7 to 11 cycles used a sample-barcoded 5' primer and a J-beta primer mix. TCRdb called the 5' RACE reads again in MiXCR, with one record for every CDR3 protein. The data show 1.5 million to 1.8 million distinct CDR3 sequences, with 35% to 45% seen just once and roughly 3.7% held by the top ten.

Sequenced input: blood. This chain joins TRBV7-9 and TRBJ2-1, with D tentatively TRBD2 (5 bases). The sequence was collected from a woman younger than 30 in good health. DNA of the CDR3: TGTGCCAGCAGTCCTAGCCAGCGCCTATCCTACAATGAGCAGTTCTTC. Residues: CASSPSQRLSYNEQFF.